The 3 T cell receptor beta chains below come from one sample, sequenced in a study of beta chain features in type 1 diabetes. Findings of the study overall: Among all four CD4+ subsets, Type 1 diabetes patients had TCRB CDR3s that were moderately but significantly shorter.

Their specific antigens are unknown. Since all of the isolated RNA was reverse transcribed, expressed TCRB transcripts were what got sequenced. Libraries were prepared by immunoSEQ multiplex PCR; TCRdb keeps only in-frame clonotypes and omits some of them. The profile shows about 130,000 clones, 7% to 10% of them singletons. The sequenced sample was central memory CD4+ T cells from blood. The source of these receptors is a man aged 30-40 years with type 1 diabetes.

CDR3 amino acids: CASSLGDSYNEQFF. CDR3 DNA: TGCGCCAGCAGCCTCGGGGACTCCTACAATGAGCAGTTCTTC. The genes are TRBV5-1 and TRBJ2-1, with D perhaps TRBD2 (5 bases). V lost 4 bases and J 0 bases, leaving 8 bases between the germline ends. Germline V gene sequence: CDR1 SGHRS, CDR2 YFSETQ. The CDR3 length is 14 residues.

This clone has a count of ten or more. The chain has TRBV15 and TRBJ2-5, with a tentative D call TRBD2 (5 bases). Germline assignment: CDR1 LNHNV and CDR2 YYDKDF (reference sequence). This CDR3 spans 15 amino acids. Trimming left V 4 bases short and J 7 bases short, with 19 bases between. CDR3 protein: CATSKARTPEGTQYF. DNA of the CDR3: TGTGCCACCAGCAAGGCACGGACGCCAGAGGGGACCCAGTACTTC.

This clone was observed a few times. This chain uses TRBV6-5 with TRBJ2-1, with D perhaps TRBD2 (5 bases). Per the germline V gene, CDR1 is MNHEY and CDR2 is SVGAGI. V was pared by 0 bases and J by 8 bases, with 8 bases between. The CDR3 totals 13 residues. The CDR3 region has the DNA TGTGCCAGCAGTTACTCCATGGAGGATGAGCAGTTCTTC. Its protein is CASSYSMEDEQFF.